These 6 T cell receptor beta chains came from one sample sequenced in a study of T cells in Graves' hyperthyroidism and ophthalmopathy. The CDR3 regions of TCR beta were amplified from RNA transcripts. TCR CDR3 underwent first-round RT-PCR with the HTBI primer set. TCRdb processed the multiplex PCR reads anew with MiXCR; each CDR3 protein has one entry. The sample shows about 300,000 distinct CDR3 sequences, roughly 13% of them seen only once. Sequences were obtained from blood. These receptors originate from a woman between 40 and 55 years old with Graves' hyperthyroidism.

Only a few counts were recorded for this clonotype. The rearrangement uses TRBV19 and TRBJ2-3; the D call may be TRBD1 or TRBD2 (6 bases each). Trimming took off 0 bases at V and 2 bases at J, with 12 bases between the two ends. CDR3 length equals 16 residues. Germline V gives CDR1 LNHDA, CDR2 SQIVND (reference sequence). CDR3 nucleotides: TGTGCCAGTAGTATAGATGGGGGGCGATTCACAGATACGCAGTATTTT. As protein: CASSIDGGRFTDTQYF.

Many counts were recorded for this clonotype. This chain uses TRBV6-1 with TRBJ1-3; no clear D gene. The CDR3 sequence is 14 residues long. The ends were cut back, 5 bases at V and 0 bases at J, with 8 bases in the middle. Germline V lookup: CDR1 MNHNS, CDR2 SASEGT. The CDR3 loop is CASSLISSGNTIYF. The CDR3 coding sequence is TGTGCCAGCAGTCTGATCTCCTCTGGAAACACCATATATTTT.

This clonotype has at least ten counts. The chain couples TRBV2 to TRBJ1-1; the D gene is possibly TRBD1 (6 bases). The CDR3 loop spans 13 amino acids. Per the germline V gene, CDR1 is SNHLY and CDR2 is FYNNEI. Trimming pared 2 bases from V and 7 bases from J, leaving 11 bases between. The CDR3 nucleotides read TGTGCCAGCAGTGAATCAGGGGAGGGTGAAGCTTTCTTT. Its protein product is CASSESGEGEAFF.

Turning to this clonotype: A clone one base away is much larger, so this may be a read error. The CDR3 coding sequence is TGTGCCAGCAGTTACGGGGGATACGGCGAGCAGTACTTC. Protein product: CASSYGGYGEQYF. The chain is built from TRBV12-3 or TRBV12-4 and TRBJ2-7; possibly TRBD2 for D (6 bases). This CDR3 comprises 13 residues. The V and J ends lost 4 bases and 6 bases respectively, with 13 bases between them.

The V call is TRBV20-1, the J call TRBJ1-6, with D possibly being TRBD1 (5 bases). The CDR3 has 13 amino acids. Trimming cost V 1 base and J 13 bases, with 14 bases left between them. Germline-derived CDR1 and CDR2 are DFQATT and SNEGSKA (reference sequence). The CDR3 sequence: CSARVRGPSPLHF. The CDR3 DNA reads as TGCAGTGCTAGAGTAAGGGGCCCCTCCCCCCTCCACTTT.

This clonotype was picked up many times. The V gene is TRBV6-1, the J gene TRBJ1-2; a weak D match, TRBD1 (5 bases). CDR3 length: 16 amino acids. The germline V and J ends were trimmed by 7 bases and 7 bases, with 25 bases remaining between them. The germline CDR1 and CDR2 sequences are MNHNS and SASEGT. As DNA, the CDR3 is TGTGCCAGCATCGAATTAATCGGGCAGGGTCGGTTTGGCTACACCTTC. It yields the protein CASIELIGQGRFGYTF.